The next 30 T cell receptor beta chains were all read from a single sample in a study of blood T cell repertoires in COVID-19. Only in-frame clones appear in the TCRdb table, and some are missing; sequencing was by immunoSEQ multiplex PCR. The sample yields 110,000 to 150,000 clones, around four fifths seen once. Sequencing was done on a sample of PBMCs or T cells enriched from blood (not recorded which). Receptors originate from a woman in her forties or fifties who had recovered from COVID-19.

V is TRBV3-1 (or the pseudogene TRBV3-2) and J is TRBJ2-1; 7 bases agree with TRBD2. With V trimmed by 6 bases and J by 0 bases, 5 bases remained unmatched. This CDR3 has 15 amino acids. The V gene's germline CDR1 is LGHDT and CDR2 YNNKEL (reference sequence). The CDR3 here is CASSSSGASYNEQFF. CDR3 bases: TGTGCCAGCAGTTCTAGCGGTGCCTCCTACAATGAGCAGTTCTTC.

The genes are TRBV5-6 and TRBJ1-4; weak D call: TRBD1 (6 bases). V shed 3 bases and J shed 8 bases, with 17 bases lying between them. Germline V CDR1 and CDR2: SGHDT, YYEEEE. The CDR3 has 15 residues. DNA for the CDR3: TGTGCCAGCAGCTATGGGGTAGGGGGAGGGGAAAAACTGTTTTTT. Translating it yields CASSYGVGGGEKLFF.

To note about this clone: Other DNA variants within this sample encode the same CDR3. The rearrangement joins TRBV6-5 to TRBJ2-1, with D hard to call. Germline V gene sequence: CDR1 MNHEY, CDR2 SVGAGI. V was shortened by 6 bases and J by 6 bases, with 6 bases between the two germline ends. The length of the CDR3 is 11 residues. CDR3 nucleotide sequence: TGTGCCAGCAGCCGCGTCAATGAGCAGTTCTTC. It yields the protein CASSRVNEQFF.

This clone was seen a few times. This chain joins TRBV18 and TRBJ1-5, with TRBD1 matching 7 bases. This CDR3 has 16 residues. Germline CDR1 KGHSH, CDR2 LQKENI. V gave up 3 bases and J gave up 5 bases; unmatched junction bases: 10. CDR3 sequence: CASSPDVPGTDQPQHF. For the CDR3, the DNA is TGTGCCAGCTCACCTGACGTCCCCGGGACAGATCAGCCCCAGCATTTT.

The V call is TRBV3-1 (or the pseudogene TRBV3-2), the J call TRBJ1-3, with D tentatively TRBD1 (6 bases). Germline loops: CDR1 LGHDT, CDR2 YNNKEL (reference sequence). The V and J ends lost 2 bases and 8 bases respectively, with 16 bases between them. This CDR3 is 15 amino acids long. The CDR3 loop reads CASSQYTGNRDTIYF. The CDR3 DNA is TGTGCCAGCAGCCAATATACAGGGAACCGTGACACCATATATTTT.

Here the CDR3 DNA reads TGTGCCAGCAGCGCGGGGACAGGGAGGGCAGATACGCAGTATTTT. Its translation is CASSAGTGRADTQYF. The J gene is TRBJ2-3, the V gene TRBV11-3; the match to TRBD1 covers 9 bases. This CDR3 comprises 15 residues. Germline trimming cut 5 bases from V and 4 bases from J; bases unmatched to any gene: 7. Germline loops: CDR1 SGHNT, CDR2 YENEEA.

The chain couples TRBV2 to TRBJ1-6, with a tentative D call TRBD1 (5 bases). Per the germline V gene, CDR1 is SNHLY and CDR2 is FYNNEI. Trimming removed 4 bases at V and 6 bases at J, with 13 bases between. The CDR3 length is 15 residues. CDR3 loop: CASSVRGDGNSPLHF. For the CDR3, the DNA is TGTGCCAGCAGTGTCCGGGGGGACGGTAATTCACCCCTCCACTTT.

This clone was counted only a few times. The J gene is TRBJ2-3, the V gene TRBV28; D is undetermined. Per the germline V gene, CDR1 is MDHEN and CDR2 is SYDVKM. V was shortened by 6 bases and J by 4 bases, with 17 bases between the two germline ends. The CDR3 consists of 15 residues. The DNA for the CDR3 is TGTGCCAGCAGAATGTTGGGCTCTCCCCCAGATACGCAGTATTTT. It translates to CASRMLGSPPDTQYF.

This clone was seen a few times. The rearrangement links TRBV2 to TRBJ2-5; D is perhaps TRBD2 (5 bases). The V gene lost 3 bases and the J gene lost 2 bases, with 13 bases spanning the gap. The CDR3 extends over 15 amino acids. Germline loops: CDR1 SNHLY, CDR2 FYNNEI. The CDR3 nucleotides read TGTGCCAGCAGTGATTCGGGGATAACGCAAGAGACCCAGTACTTC. Translating gives CASSDSGITQETQYF.

The chain carries TRBV2 and TRBJ1-3; 7 nucleotides line up with TRBD1. Trimming at V came to 4 bases and at J to 4 bases, leaving 4 bases not matched to a gene. The CDR3 is 14 amino acids. CDR1 SNHLY and CDR2 FYNNEI come from the germline V gene. CDR3 in amino acids: CASSARGEGNTIYF. Written as DNA, the CDR3 is TGTGCCAGCAGTGCCAGGGGGGAAGGAAACACCATATATTTT. Full variable domain (remainder filled in from reference TRBV2 and TRBJ1-3): EPEVTQTPSHQVTQMGQEVILRCVPISNHLYFYWYRQILGQKVEFLVSFYNNEISEKSEIFDDQFSVERPDGSNFTLKIRSTKLEDSAMYFCASSARGEGNTIYFGEGSWLTVV.

The chain recombines TRBV5-4 with TRBJ1-1; no firm D call. With 0 bases removed from V and 4 bases from J, the gap between germline ends came to 16 bases. Germline values: CDR1 SGHNT, CDR2 YYREEE (reference sequence). This CDR3 contains 16 residues. CDR3: CASSLATVRTGTEAFF. CDR3 DNA sequence: TGTGCCAGCAGCTTGGCCACGGTCAGAACGGGCACTGAAGCTTTCTTT.

The chain is built from TRBV7-2 and TRBJ2-2; the D gene is possibly TRBD2 (6 bases). V was cut by 3 bases and J by 3 bases, with 11 bases left in between. The CDR3 spans 15 residues. In germline, CDR1 is SGHTA, CDR2 FQGNSA. The DNA for the CDR3 is TGTGCCAGCAGCTTTCTATCGGGAGACACCGGGGAGCTGTTTTTT. Protein sequence: CASSFLSGDTGELFF.

The table lists this clone with a few counts. V is TRBV6-1 and J is TRBJ2-2; 9 bases fit TRBD2. Germline-derived CDR1 and CDR2 are MNHNS and SASEGT. The CDR3 extends over 16 amino acids. V shed 3 bases, J shed 7 bases, and the junction held 9 bases outside the gene matches. The CDR3 region is CASSDERSGGYGELFF. The CDR3 DNA is TGTGCCAGCAGTGACGAGAGGAGCGGGGGGTACGGGGAGCTGTTTTTT.

The chain recombines TRBV5-1 with TRBJ1-2; TRBD1 matches 8 bases. CDR1 SGHRS and CDR2 YFSETQ come from the germline V gene. The CDR3 is made up of 13 amino acids. The V segment lost 4 bases and the J segment 7 bases; nucleotides outside the gene matches: 6. CDR3 region: CASSTTGVGGYTF. The CDR3 region has the DNA TGCGCCAGCAGCACGACAGGGGTGGGTGGCTACACCTTC.

The genes are TRBV7-2 and TRBJ1-6; 9 bases fit TRBD1. The length of the CDR3 is 19 residues. The J segment lost 2 bases and the V segment lost 6 bases, leaving 14 bases of the junction unmatched. Germline V gives CDR1 SGHTA, CDR2 FQGNSA. The CDR3 region has the DNA TGTGCCAGCAGTGCTGCGGACAGGGGCCCCGAAGCCTATAATTCACCCCTCCACTTT. It codes for CASSAADRGPEAYNSPLHF.

This clone was found a few times. This chain connects TRBV6-1 to TRBJ2-5; 8 nucleotides line up with TRBD2. The CDR3 is made up of 15 amino acids. V shed 3 bases, J shed 2 bases, and the junction held 5 bases outside the gene matches. Germline CDR1 reads MNHNS; CDR2 reads SASEGT. The CDR3 coding sequence is TGTGCCAGCAGTGAGGGGTCGGGGGGGCAAGAGACCCAGTACTTC. Protein sequence: CASSEGSGGQETQYF.

Comment on this clone: The same CDR3 also results from other DNA sequences found in this sample. The rearrangement links TRBV3-1 (or the pseudogene TRBV3-2) to TRBJ2-2; possibly TRBD1 for D (5 bases). Germline loops: CDR1 LGHDT, CDR2 YNNKEL (reference sequence). The CDR3 runs to 14 residues. Trimming shortened V by 4 bases and J by 1 base, and 7 bases separated the two germline ends. CDR3 residues: CASSLQGNTGELFF. The CDR3 DNA sequence: TGTGCCAGCAGCCTTCAGGGGAACACCGGGGAGCTGTTTTTT.

The chain combines TRBV5-1 with TRBJ2-7; 9 bases are shared with TRBD1. The V gene's germline CDR1 is SGHRS and CDR2 YFSETQ. CDR3 length equals 15 residues. V shed 0 bases and J 7 bases; nucleotides not matched to a gene: 8. The CDR3 bases are TGCGCCAGCAGCTTGGAACTGGGACAGGGTGGAGAGCAGTACTTC. Amino acid sequence: CASSLELGQGGEQYF. The variable domain in full, completed from reference TRBV5-1 and TRBJ2-7, reads KAGVTQTPRYLIKTRGQQVTLSCSPISGHRSVSWYQQTPGQGLQFLFEYFSETQRNKGNFPGRFSGRQFSNSRSEMNVSTLELGDSALYLCASSLELGQGGEQYFGPGTRLTVT.

Regarding this clone: One end of the junction is discordant with germline, which a read error may explain. The gene calls are TRBV27 and TRBJ1-1; tentative D call: TRBD1 (5 bases). This CDR3 comprises 13 residues. Germline V gives CDR1 MNHEY, CDR2 SMNVEV (reference sequence). The CDR3 DNA follows: TGTGCCAGCAGTTTGCGGGGGAACTCTGAAGCTTTCTTT. This encodes CASSLRGNSEAFF.

This chain uses TRBV5-6 with TRBJ1-6; D gene unclear. This CDR3 region has 14 residues. The V gene lost 0 bases and the J gene lost 5 bases, with 6 bases spanning the gap. The germline CDR1 and CDR2 sequences are SGHDT and YYEEEE. In DNA, the CDR3 is TGTGCCAGCAGCTTGGTCCAAAATAATTCACCCCTCCACTTT. Translated, it gives CASSLVQNNSPLHF.

This clone was seen a few times. The chain recombines TRBV7-2 with TRBJ1-6; D possibly corresponds to TRBD1 (6 bases). This CDR3 is 13 amino acids long. V was clipped by 4 bases and J by 9 bases, with 10 bases between them. Germline CDR1 SGHTA, CDR2 FQGNSA. CDR3 protein: CASSSGQLSPLHF. The CDR3 region has the DNA TGTGCCAGCAGCTCCGGACAGCTTTCACCCCTCCACTTT. The full variable domain, in which reference TRBV7-2 and TRBJ1-6 provide the parts outside the CDR3, is GAGVSQSPSNKVTEKGKDVELRCDPISGHTALYWYRQSLGQGLEFLIYFQGNSAPDKSGLPSDRFSAERTGGSVSTLTIQRTQQEDSAVYLCASSSGQLSPLHFGNGTRLTVT.

The chain couples TRBV28 to TRBJ2-6; 7 positions match TRBD1. The CDR3 consists of 17 residues. The ends lost 6 bases at V and 0 bases at J; junction bases unmatched: 8. Germline CDR1 MDHEN, CDR2 SYDVKM. The CDR3 DNA follows: TGTGCCAGCAGGGTAACAGGGGTAACCTCTGGGGCCAACGTCCTGACTTTC. Protein: CASRVTGVTSGANVLTF. The entire variable domain, with the rest obtained from reference TRBV28 and TRBJ2-6, is as follows: DVKVTQSSRYLVKRTGEKVFLECVQDMDHENMFWYRQDPGLGLRLIYFSYDVKMKEKGDIPEGYSVSREKKERFSLILESASTNQTSMYLCASRVTGVTSGANVLTFGAGSRLTVL.

The gene calls are TRBV2 and TRBJ2-3; D gene ambiguous. Germline lookup yields CDR1 SNHLY and CDR2 FYNNEI. The CDR3 is 12 amino acids. Trimming shortened V by 5 bases and J by 2 bases, and 5 bases separated the two germline ends. DNA of the CDR3: TGTGCCAGCAGTACGGTCACAGATACGCAGTATTTT. This translates into CASSTVTDTQYF.

This CDR3 is CASSLLTADNEQFF. The DNA of the CDR3 is TGTGCCAGCAGCTTATTGACAGCCGACAATGAGCAGTTCTTC. The rearrangement links TRBV5-4 to TRBJ2-1, with D tentatively TRBD1 (5 bases). V was trimmed by 2 bases and J by 5 bases, leaving 11 bases between them. The CDR3 totals 14 residues. CDR1 SGHNT and CDR2 YYREEE come from the germline V gene (reference sequence).

The chain recombines TRBV18 with TRBJ2-7; 7 nucleotides match TRBD1. The CDR3 contains 15 residues. Losses at the gene ends were 3 bases for V and 5 bases for J; bases not matched to a gene: 10. Germline V lookup: CDR1 KGHSH, CDR2 LQKENI. CDR3 loop: CASSPLRTGLHEQYV. In nucleotides, the CDR3 is TGTGCCAGCTCACCTCTCCGGACAGGACTCCACGAGCAGTACGTC.

The chain combines TRBV7-9 with TRBJ1-2; 7 nucleotides line up with TRBD1. V trimming: 4 bases; J trimming: 4 bases; junction bases outside the gene matches: 3. Germline CDR1 and CDR2: SEHNR and FQNEAQ (reference sequence). This CDR3 has 13 amino acids. CDR3 nucleotides: TGTGCCAGCAGCTCACAGGGGCTCTATGGCTACACCTTC. Protein sequence: CASSSQGLYGYTF.

The chain uses TRBV5-1 and TRBJ1-2; 8 bases fit TRBD1. Germline V lookup: CDR1 SGHRS, CDR2 YFSETQ. Trimming took 4 bases from V and 3 from J; bases not matched to a gene: 8. This CDR3 has 15 residues. CDR3 DNA sequence: TGCGCCAGCAGCGCCTCCGGGACAGGCCACTATGGCTACACCTTC. Amino acids: CASSASGTGHYGYTF.

The V and J genes are TRBV9 and TRBJ2-3; D remains unclear. V shed 3 bases and J shed 4 bases, with 9 bases lying between them. Germline V lookup: CDR1 SGDLS, CDR2 YYNGEE. CDR3 size: 13 residues. The CDR3 DNA sequence: TGTGCCAGCAGCGCCCGAGTGGCAGATACGCAGTATTTT. This translates into CASSARVADTQYF.

CDR3 nucleotides: TGTGCCAGCAGCCAAGGGACAGGGGATCAGCCCCAGCATTTT. It encodes CASSQGTGDQPQHF. The chain couples TRBV4-2 to TRBJ1-5; 9 bases map to TRBD1. The V segment lost 1 base and the J segment 5 bases; nucleotides outside the gene matches: 0. In germline, CDR1 is LGHNA, CDR2 YNFKEQ. The CDR3 consists of 14 residues.

On this clone: Other DNA sequences of this sample code for an identical CDR3. The rearrangement joins TRBV2 to TRBJ1-2; 7 bases are shared with TRBD1. The CDR3 has 13 residues. V lost 6 bases and J lost 2; bases outside the gene matches: 3. The germline CDR1 and CDR2 sequences are SNHLY and FYNNEI. CDR3 bases: TGTGCCAGCAGAAGGGACAGCAACTATGGCTACACCTTC. Protein product: CASRRDSNYGYTF.